This TCR beta chain came from a study of blood T cell repertoires in COVID-19. Study background: Researchers got acute and convalescent COVID-19 samples from the United States, Italy and Spain.

This CDR3 is built from 16 residues. V lost 0 bases and J lost 3; bases outside the gene matches: 3. Germline V gene data show CDR1 as LGHDT and CDR2 as YNNKEL (reference sequence). Data came from immunoSEQ multiplex PCR; TCRdb stores just in-frame clones and leaves some out. The repertoire holds some 230,000 clones, with around 84% as singletons. The source of this sequence is a woman aged 55-75 years who had recovered from COVID-19. The sequencing input was peripheral blood. This chain joins TRBV3-1 (or the pseudogene TRBV3-2) and TRBJ2-5, with 11 bases matching TRBD2. Here the CDR3 DNA reads TGTGCCAGCAGCCAAGAAGTTAGCGGGGGGGAAGAGACCCAGTACTTC. It codes for CASSQEVSGGEETQYF.